The T cell receptor beta chain described here comes from a study of regulatory T cells in long-lasting Graves disease. Time point of the sample: persistent/refractory GD, antithyroid drugs over 5 years with positive TRAb. Making the TCR library involved RNA that had been extracted from PBMCs. Study-wide results and caveats: Persistent disease samples used TRBV28, TRBJ1-2 and TRBJ2-5 preferentially. Between persistent patients, roughly 2,600 public clonotypes were shared, exceeding the 800 to 1,000 shared between new patients.

Building the TCR beta libraries relied on iRepertoire HTBI primers, and CDR3 regions underwent Arm-PCR. TCRdb called the multiplex PCR reads again in MiXCR, with one record for every CDR3 protein. The data contain some 420,000 distinct CDR3 sequences, approximately 22% of them singletons. The CDR3 spans 15 residues. Trimming shortened V by 2 bases and J by 1 base, and 9 bases separated the two germline ends. Germline V gives CDR1 MDHEN, CDR2 SYDVKM. This clonotype was counted ten times or more. Its specificity is not known. The chain joins TRBV28 to TRBJ1-5; maybe TRBD1 (5 bases). This specimen was peripheral blood mononuclear cells (PBMCs), taken when the disease was refractory, from a patient treated with antithyroid drugs. This sequence originates from a female donor with Graves disease. The CDR3 region is CASSLPGQSNQPQHF. The CDR3 DNA reads TGTGCCAGCAGTTTACCGGGGCAAAGCAATCAGCCCCAGCATTTT. Full variable domain (missing parts from reference TRBV28 and TRBJ1-5): DVKVTQSSRYLVKRTGEKVFLECVQDMDHENMFWYRQDPGLGLRLIYFSYDVKMKEKGDIPEGYSVSREKKERFSLILESASTNQTSMYLCASSLPGQSNQPQHFGDGTRLSIL.